These 18 T cell receptor beta chains were all obtained from the same sample, sequenced in a study of tumor and adjacent non-tumor tissue in lung cancer. The template was RNA from unsorted bulk tissue. TCRbeta libraries were built with three rounds of nested PCR, modified from ARM-PCR. TCRdb reanalysed the multiplex PCR reads using MiXCR and keeps one entry per CDR3 protein. The sample lists tens of thousands of distinct CDR3 sequences; 55% to 75% were seen once. The specimen sequenced was lung tumor tissue. Source of these receptors: a woman aged 40 to 50 with non-small cell lung cancer.

DNA of the CDR3: TGTGCCAGCAACTCGGTGGGGACGCGGGAACAGTTCTTC. It is translated as CASNSVGTREQFF. The V gene is TRBV7-8, the J gene TRBJ2-1; a weak D match, TRBD2 (6 bases). The V gene's germline CDR1 is SGHVS and CDR2 FQNEAQ. V gave up 7 bases and J gave up 13 bases, with 20 bases separating them. CDR3 size: 13 residues.

The V gene is TRBV28, the J gene TRBJ1-3, with unresolved D. The V gene's germline CDR1 is MDHEN and CDR2 SYDVKM. The length of the CDR3 is 12 residues. Trimming shortened V by 4 bases and J by 8 bases, and 9 bases separated the two germline ends. CDR3 amino acids: CASSSPGDTIYF. In nucleotides, the CDR3 is TGTGCCAGCAGTTCTCCCGGGGACACCATATATTTT.

This clonotype has a handful of counts. A much larger clone sits a single nucleotide away, making a read error possible. DNA for the CDR3: TGTGTCAGCAGACCGGGACTAGCGTACAATGAGCAGTTCTTC. Amino acids: CVSRPGLAYNEQFF. J is TRBJ2-1 and V is TRBV6-5, with TRBD2 matching over 10 bases. This CDR3 has 14 residues. The V gene's germline CDR1 is MNHEY and CDR2 SVGAGI.

With regard to this clonotype: A junction end diverges from the germline sequence, so it may reflect a read error. V gene TRBV30 combines with J gene TRBJ2-4; D is possibly TRBD2 (6 bases). In germline, CDR1 is GTSNPN, CDR2 SVGIG (reference sequence). The CDR3 contains 15 residues. Written as DNA, the CDR3 is TGTGGCTGGCGCTCCGGGACTGGGAGAATGAACATTCAGTACTTC. It yields the protein CGWRSGTGRMNIQYF.

In its sample, this clonotype was seen a few times. A read error may be the cause here, since a much bigger clone is one base away. DNA for the CDR3: TGCAATGCCCAACCGGGGGGGAAGGATACGCAGTATTTT. It yields the protein CNAQPGGKDTQYF. V is TRBV20-1 and J is TRBJ2-3, with TRBD2 matching 8 bases. CDR1 is DFQATT and CDR2 is SNEGSKA in the germline V gene (reference sequence). The CDR3 sequence is 13 residues long.

This clonotype rates as medium-sized. The chain employs TRBV6-5 and TRBJ1-6, with 7 bases fitting TRBD1. Germline CDR1 MNHEY, CDR2 SVGAGI. V was clipped by 6 bases and J by 0 bases; unmatched bases: 5. This CDR3 has 16 residues. The CDR3 DNA reads TGTGCCAGCAGGCCGAGGGACAGCTCCTATAATTCACCCCTCCACTTT. It yields the protein CASRPRDSSYNSPLHF.

As concerns this clonotype: A single base separates this from a much larger clone, so it may be a read error. The chain joins TRBV5-6 to TRBJ1-1; D is possibly TRBD1 (5 bases). The CDR3 is 14 amino acids. Per germline, CDR1 SGHDT and CDR2 YYEEEE. V lost 8 bases to trimming and J lost 2 bases, with 16 bases between them. The CDR3 DNA reads as TGTGCCAGGAGCGGTCAGGGTCGAAACACTGAAGCTTTCTTT. The encoded protein is CARSGQGRNTEAFF.

Concerning this clonotype itself: One end of the junction does not line up with germline, which may come from a read error. The gene calls are TRBV5-4 and TRBJ2-3; D may be TRBD2 (6 bases). This CDR3 region has 15 residues. Germline loops: CDR1 SGHNT, CDR2 YYREEE (reference sequence). The CDR3 loop reads CASNLDGGFTDTRYF. The CDR3 coding sequence is TGTGCCAGCAACTTGGACGGGGGATTCACAGATACGCGGTATTTT. Variable domain in full (rest from reference TRBV5-4 and TRBJ2-3): ETGVTQSPTHLIKTRGQQVTLRCSSQSGHNTVSWYQQALGQGPQFIFQYYREEENGRGNFPPRFSGLQFPNYSSELNVNALELDDSALYLCASNLDGGFTDTRYFGPGTRLTVL.

The rearrangement joins TRBV6-5 to TRBJ1-1, with 7 bases aligning to TRBD1. With 10 bases clipped from V and 4 bases from J, the junction kept 15 bases outside the gene matches. The germline V gene has CDR1 MNHEY and CDR2 SVGAGI. The CDR3 has 15 amino acids. The CDR3 DNA sequence: TGTGCCAACAGGGGCCAGGGTGGTGGCGGCACTGAAGCTTTCTTT. Translation: CANRGQGGGGTEAFF.

This clonotype came up many times. The gene calls are TRBV10-2 and TRBJ1-2; 11 positions match TRBD1. The V segment lost 7 bases and the J segment 4 bases; nucleotides outside the gene matches: 11. There are 16 residues in the CDR3. Germline CDR1 and CDR2: WSHSY and SAAADI. The CDR3 loop reads CASIIPDRGPGYGYTF. The CDR3 nucleotides read TGCGCCAGCATAATCCCGGACAGGGGGCCCGGCTATGGCTACACCTTC.

Worth noting for this clonotype: Being one base from a much bigger clone, this may be a read error. The chain has TRBV14 and TRBJ2-2; D is unresolved. This CDR3 has 15 amino acids. CDR1 and CDR2 (germline): SGHDN, FVKESK. In DNA, the CDR3 is TGTGTCAGCAGCCAAGAAGTTATCGACACCGGGGAGCTGTTTTTT. Translated, it gives CVSSQEVIDTGELFF.

In this sample, this clonotype turned up once. The germline gene is not matched at one end of the junction; a read error may be the cause. V is TRBV6-5 and J is TRBJ2-1; 7 bases agree with TRBD1. CDR3 length: 14 residues. Germline values: CDR1 MNHEY, CDR2 SVGAGI. CDR3 loop: CASSYGQGVDEQFF. The DNA for the CDR3 is TGTGCCAGTAGTTACGGGCAGGGGGTCGATGAGCAGTTCTTC.

Points on this clonotype: This may come from a read error, since a much larger clone is one base off. The chain links TRBV5-1 to TRBJ2-3, with D hard to call. CDR3 length: 15 residues. CDR1 and CDR2 from the germline V gene are SGHRS and YFSETQ. CDR3 nucleotide sequence: TGCGCCAGCATCTTGGCCGTGACTAGCACAGATACGCAGTATTTT. Its protein product is CASILAVTSTDTQYF.

The CDR3, as DNA: TGCGCCAGTGGCCAAGGTAGTCGGGGACCCGAGCAGTACTTC. It specifies CASGQGSRGPEQYF. V usage is TRBV4-1 and J usage is TRBJ2-7, with D tentatively TRBD1 or TRBD2 (5 bases each). Trimming removed 9 bases at V and 6 bases at J, with 21 bases between. The CDR3 covers 14 residues. Germline V lookup: CDR1 MGHRA, CDR2 YSYEKL.

Comments on this clonotype: An end of the junction does not agree with germline; a read error may underlie this. This chain connects TRBV6-5 to TRBJ1-1; no definite D call. CDR1 is MNHEY and CDR2 is SVGAGI in the germline V gene. This CDR3 contains 15 residues. CDR3: CASSGQDGGGTEAFF. The CDR3 region has the DNA TGTGCCAGCAGTGGCCAGGATGGTGGCGGCACTGAAGCCTTCTTT.

This sequence joins TRBV11-2 and TRBJ1-4; a possible D gene is TRBD1 (5 bases). V lost 5 bases and J 8 bases, leaving 21 bases between the germline ends. This CDR3 region has 16 residues. Germline-derived CDR1 and CDR2 are SGHAT and FQNNGV. CDR3 coding DNA: TGTGCCAGCAGCCTCCAGGGCCACGTGCAGGGCGAAAAACTGTTTTTT. It is translated as CASSLQGHVQGEKLFF.

This chain uses TRBV5-1 with TRBJ2-1; maybe TRBD2 (5 bases). Trimming stripped 9 bases from V and 0 bases from J, with 16 bases between. In germline, CDR1 is SGHRS, CDR2 YFSETQ. CDR3 length equals 15 residues. CDR3 in DNA: TGCGCCAACAGATACGGGATTAGCTCCTACAATGAGCAGTTCTTC. It codes for CANRYGISSYNEQFF.

About this clonotype: A much larger clone differs by one base, so this may be a read error. The chain combines TRBV28 with TRBJ2-7; 8 bases map to TRBD2. V shed 2 bases and J 2 bases; nucleotides not matched to a gene: 2. CDR1 and CDR2 (germline): MDHEN, SYDVKM. This CDR3 region has 14 residues. CDR3 sequence reads: CASSLTGGPYEQYF. CDR3 bases: TGTGCCAGCAGTTTAACGGGAGGGCCCTACGAGCAGTACTTC.